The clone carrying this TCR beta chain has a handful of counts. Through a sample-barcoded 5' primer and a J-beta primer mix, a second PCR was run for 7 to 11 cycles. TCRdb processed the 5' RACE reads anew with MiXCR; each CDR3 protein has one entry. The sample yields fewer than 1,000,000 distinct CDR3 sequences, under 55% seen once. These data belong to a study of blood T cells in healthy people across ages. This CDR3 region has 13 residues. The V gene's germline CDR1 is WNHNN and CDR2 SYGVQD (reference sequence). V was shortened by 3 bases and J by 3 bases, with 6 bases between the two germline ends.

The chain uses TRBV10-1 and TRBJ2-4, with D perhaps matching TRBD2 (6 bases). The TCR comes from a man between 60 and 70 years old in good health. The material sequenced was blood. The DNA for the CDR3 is TGCGCCAGCAGTGACGGGAGCAAAAACATTCAGTACTTC. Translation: CASSDGSKNIQYF.